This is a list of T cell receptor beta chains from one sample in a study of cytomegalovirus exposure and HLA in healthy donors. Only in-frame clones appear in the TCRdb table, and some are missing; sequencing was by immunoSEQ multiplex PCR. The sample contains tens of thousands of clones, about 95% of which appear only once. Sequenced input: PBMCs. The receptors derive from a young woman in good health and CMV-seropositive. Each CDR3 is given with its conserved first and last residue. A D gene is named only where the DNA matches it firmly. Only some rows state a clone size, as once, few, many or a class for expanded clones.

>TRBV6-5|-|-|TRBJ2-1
TGTGCCAGCACCACCCGGAGGGGGCGAAGAAATGAGCAGTTCTTC
CASTTRRGRRNEQFF
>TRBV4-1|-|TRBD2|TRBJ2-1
TGCGCCAGCAGCCAAGTTGTGAGCCGGACTAGCGGGAGGCCGGGGCACAATGAGCAGTTCTTC
CASSQVVSRTSGRPGHNEQFF
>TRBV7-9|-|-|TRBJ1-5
TGTGCCAGCGGAGCATCGGTCTGGGGCAATCAGCCCCAGCATTTT
CASGASVWGNQPQHF
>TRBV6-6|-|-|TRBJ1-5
TGTGCCAGCACCAGCGTAGAGCCCAATCAGCCCCAGCATTTT
CASTSVEPNQPQHF
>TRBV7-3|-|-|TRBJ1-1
TGTGCCAGCGGTCGGGGAAGGAACACTGAAGCTTTCTTT
CASGRGRNTEAFF
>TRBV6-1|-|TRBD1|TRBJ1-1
TGTGCCAGCAGTGAGTTGGACAGGCATCCAAACACTGAAGCTTTCTTT
CASSELDRHPNTEAFF
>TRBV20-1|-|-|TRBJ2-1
TGCAGTGCTACGGTTCAGGGGCAGTTCTTC
CSATVQGQFF
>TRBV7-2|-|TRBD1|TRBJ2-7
TGTGCCAGCAGTTGGACAGGGAGTTTCTACGAGCAGTACTTC
CASSWTGSFYEQYF
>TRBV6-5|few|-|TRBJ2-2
TGTGCCAGCAGTTACACAGTCAAGGCCGGGGAGCTGTTTTTT
CASSYTVKAGELFF
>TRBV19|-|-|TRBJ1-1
TGTGCCAGTAGCCCCTTAGGGGCGCAGGGTAGGCCTGAAGCTTTCTTT
CASSPLGAQGRPEAFF
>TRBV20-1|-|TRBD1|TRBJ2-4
TGCAGTGCCCTCGGACAGGATCGTGGGTACTTC
CSALGQDRGYF
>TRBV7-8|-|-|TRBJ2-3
TGTGCCAGCAGCGACAGACAGGCAGATACGCAGTATTTT
CASSDRQADTQYF
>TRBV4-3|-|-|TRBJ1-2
TGCGCCAGCAGCTTAGCCGTACTACCCAGGGACTATGGCTACACCTTC
CASSLAVLPRDYGYTF
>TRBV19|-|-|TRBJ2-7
TGTGCCAGTAGTATAGATCGAGGTTTCGAGCAGTACTTC
CASSIDRGFEQYF
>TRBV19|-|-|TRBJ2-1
TGTGCCAGTAGTATAACCGCGACTATTGAGCAGTTCTTC
CASSITATIEQFF
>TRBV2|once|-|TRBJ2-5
TGTGCCAGCAGTACAGGAGAGACCCAGTACTTC
CASSTGETQYF
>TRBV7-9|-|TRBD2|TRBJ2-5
TGTGCCAGCAGCCCCGGACTAGCGGACGGAAAAGAGACCCAGTACTTC
CASSPGLADGKETQYF
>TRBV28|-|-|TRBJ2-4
TGTGCCAGCATCGACCAACGTGCTAACAGCAAAAACATTCAGTACTTC
CASIDQRANSKNIQYF
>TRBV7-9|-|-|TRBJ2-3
TGTGCCAGCAGCCTACGAGCAATAGCGGAAGGGAGCACAGATACGCAGTATTTT
CASSLRAIAEGSTDTQYF
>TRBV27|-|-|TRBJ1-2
TGTGCCAGCAGTCCGGGGTGGCGGGGGTCCGAGAGAGGCTACACCTTC
CASSPGWRGSERGYTF
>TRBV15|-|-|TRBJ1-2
TGTGCCACCAGCAGAGATCGCCGGGTTAACTATGGCTACACCTTC
CATSRDRRVNYGYTF
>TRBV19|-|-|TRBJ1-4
TGTGCCAGTAGTCAACAGACAGGATCTAATGAAAAACTGTTTTTT
CASSQQTGSNEKLFF
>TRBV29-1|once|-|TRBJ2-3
TGCAGCGCCCGAGGGGATACGCAGTATTTT
CSARGDTQYF
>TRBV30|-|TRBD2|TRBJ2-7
TGTGCCTGGAGTCCGGGGGGTCACGAGCAGTACTTC
CAWSPGGHEQYF
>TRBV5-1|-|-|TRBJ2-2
TGCGCCAGCAGCTTGATACCGTCAGGGGACATTTCCGGGGAGCTGTTTTTT
CASSLIPSGDISGELFF
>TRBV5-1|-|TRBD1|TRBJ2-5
TGCGCCAGCAGCTTGGGAGACAGGGGAAAGACCCAGTACTTC
CASSLGDRGKTQYF
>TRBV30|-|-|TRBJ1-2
TGTGCCTGGAGGCCCTCAGCTAACTATGGCTACACCTTC
CAWRPSANYGYTF
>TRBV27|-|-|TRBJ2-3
TGTGCCAGCAGTTTCCGTGGGCGGGCAGATACGCAGTATTTT
CASSFRGRADTQYF
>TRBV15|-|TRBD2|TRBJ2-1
TGTGCCACCAGCGTTCCCTTAGCGGGAGGTTACAATGAGCAGTTCTTC
CATSVPLAGGYNEQFF
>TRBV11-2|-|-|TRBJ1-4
TGTGCCAGCAGCACCGGACAGTCTAATGAAAAACTGTTTTTT
CASSTGQSNEKLFF
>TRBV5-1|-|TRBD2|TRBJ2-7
TGCGCCAGCAGCCGGGGTTTTTTCGGGGGGAGCTACGAGCAGTACTTC
CASSRGFFGGSYEQYF
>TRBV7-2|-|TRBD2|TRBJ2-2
TGTGCCAGCAGCGTTAGCGGGGGGGACACCGGGGAGCTGTTTTTT
CASSVSGGDTGELFF
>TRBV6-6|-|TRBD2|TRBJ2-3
TGTGCCAGCAGTAAACTAGCGGTCGGTGGGGATACGCAGTATTTT
CASSKLAVGGDTQYF
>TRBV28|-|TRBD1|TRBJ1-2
TGTGCCAGCAGACCCGGACAGGGGGGTCTTTATGGCTACACCTTC
CASRPGQGGLYGYTF
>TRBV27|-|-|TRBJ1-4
TGTGCCAGCAGCACCATGAGAGAGGAAAATGAAAAACTGTTTTTT
CASSTMREENEKLFF
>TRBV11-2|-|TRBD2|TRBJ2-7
TGTGCCAGCAGCGGGACATGGGGTAGCGGGAGAATTAAATACGAGCAGTACTTC
CASSGTWGSGRIKYEQYF
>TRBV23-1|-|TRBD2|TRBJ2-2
TGCGCCAGCAGTCCATGGCTGGGAGGGGAAGCCGGGGAGCTGTTTTTT
CASSPWLGGEAGELFF
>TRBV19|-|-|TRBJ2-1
TGTGCCAGTAGTAGAGGGGGGGCCCCCTACAATGAGCAGTTCTTC
CASSRGGAPYNEQFF
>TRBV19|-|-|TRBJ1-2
TGTGCCAGTACCCCCCAGGGGAACTATGGCTACACCTTC
CASTPQGNYGYTF
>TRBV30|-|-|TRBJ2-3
TGTGCCTGGAGTATTCAGTCACGCCGCAGGGATACGCAGTATTTT
CAWSIQSRRRDTQYF
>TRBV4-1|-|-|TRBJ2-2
TGCGCCAGCAGCCAAGAATATTCAGGGTCCGGGGAGCTGTTTTTT
CASSQEYSGSGELFF
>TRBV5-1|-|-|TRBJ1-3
TGCGCCAGCAGCTTGGCCGGGGACTCTGGAAACACCATATATTTT
CASSLAGDSGNTIYF
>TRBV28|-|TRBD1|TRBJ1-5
TGTGCCAGCAGTGACAGGGGAAACAATCAGCCCCAGCATTTT
CASSDRGNNQPQHF
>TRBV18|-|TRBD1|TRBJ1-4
TGTGCCAGCTCACCTGGACAGGGGGCTGAAAAACTGTTTTTT
CASSPGQGAEKLFF